This T cell receptor beta chain comes out of a study of Ad26.COV2.S vaccination and SARS-CoV-2 variants. Study-wide findings and caveats: There was a possibility that the TCR breadth and depth analyses underestimated total T cell responses. Reportedly, spike-specific CD8+ and CD4+ T cell responses achieved substantial breadth once vaccination had taken place.

The CDR3 contains 14 residues. Germline V gene lookup returns CDR1 LNHDA and CDR2 SQIVND (reference sequence). The V gene lost 7 bases and the J gene lost 1 base, with 11 bases spanning the gap. Repertoires were generated with immunoSEQ multiplex PCR, while TCRdb's copy carries only in-frame clones and drops some. The sample has approximately 140,000 clones; around 86% are singletons. Points on this clone: The target antigen is unknown.

The specimen comprised peripheral blood, sampled after recovery from COVID-19. This sequence originates from a human donor who had recovered from COVID-19. This chain connects TRBV19 to TRBJ2-1; D assignment may be TRBD1 or TRBD2 (6 bases each). CDR3 region: CASNEGGSYNEQFF. For the CDR3, the DNA is TGTGCCAGTAATGAGGGGGGTTCCTACAATGAGCAGTTCTTC.